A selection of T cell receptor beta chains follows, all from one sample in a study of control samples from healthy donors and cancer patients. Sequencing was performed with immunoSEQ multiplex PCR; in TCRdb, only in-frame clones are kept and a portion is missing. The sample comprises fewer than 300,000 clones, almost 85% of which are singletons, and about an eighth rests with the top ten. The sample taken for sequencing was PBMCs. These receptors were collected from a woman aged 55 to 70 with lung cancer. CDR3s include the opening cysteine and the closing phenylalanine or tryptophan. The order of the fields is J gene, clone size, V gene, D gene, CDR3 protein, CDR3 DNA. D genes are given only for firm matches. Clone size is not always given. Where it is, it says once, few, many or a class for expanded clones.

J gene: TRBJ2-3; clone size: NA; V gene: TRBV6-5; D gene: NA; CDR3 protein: CASSYPGTDTQYF; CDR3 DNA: TGTGCCAGCAGTTACCCGGGGACAGATACGCAGTATTTT
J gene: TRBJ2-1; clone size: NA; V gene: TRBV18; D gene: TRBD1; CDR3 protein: CASSPPDRVAANEQFF; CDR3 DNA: TGTGCCAGCTCACCACCGGACAGGGTTGCCGCCAATGAGCAGTTCTTC
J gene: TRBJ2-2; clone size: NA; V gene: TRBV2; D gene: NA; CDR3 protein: CASSKAGELFF; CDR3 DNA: TGTGCCAGCAGTAAAGCGGGGGAGCTGTTTTTT
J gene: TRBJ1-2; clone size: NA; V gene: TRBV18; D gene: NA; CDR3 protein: CASSPALQGAYGYTF; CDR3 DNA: TGTGCCAGCTCACCAGCACTCCAAGGGGCTTATGGCTACACCTTC
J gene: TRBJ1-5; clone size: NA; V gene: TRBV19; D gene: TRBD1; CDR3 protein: CASSLTGAYSNQPQHF; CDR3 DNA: TGTGCCAGTAGTCTGACAGGGGCCTATAGCAATCAGCCCCAGCATTTT
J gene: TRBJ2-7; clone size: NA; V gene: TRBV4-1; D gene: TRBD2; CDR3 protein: CASSPGLAAAEQYF; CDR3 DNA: TGCGCCAGCAGCCCGGGACTAGCGGCCGCGGAGCAGTACTTC
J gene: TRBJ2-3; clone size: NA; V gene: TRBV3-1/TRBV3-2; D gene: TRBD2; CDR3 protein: CASSHLAGGDDTQYF; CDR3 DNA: TGTGCCAGCAGCCACCTAGCGGGAGGGGACGATACGCAGTATTTT
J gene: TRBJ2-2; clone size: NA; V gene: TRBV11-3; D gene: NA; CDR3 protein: CASSQTYTGELFF; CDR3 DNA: TGTGCCAGCAGTCAAACGTACACCGGGGAGCTGTTTTTT
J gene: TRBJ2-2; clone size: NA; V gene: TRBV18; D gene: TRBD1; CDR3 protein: CASSPRQGDTGELFF; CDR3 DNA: TGTGCCAGCTCACCAAGACAGGGCGACACCGGGGAGCTGTTTTTT
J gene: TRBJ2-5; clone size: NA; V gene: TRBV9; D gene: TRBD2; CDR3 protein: CASSPPRGSYQETQYF; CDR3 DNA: TGTGCCAGCAGCCCCCCCCGCGGGAGTTACCAAGAGACCCAGTACTTC
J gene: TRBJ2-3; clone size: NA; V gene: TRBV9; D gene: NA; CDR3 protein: CASHRPFPPNQFTDTQYF; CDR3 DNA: TGTGCCAGCCATAGACCCTTCCCACCTAATCAATTCACAGATACGCAGTATTTT
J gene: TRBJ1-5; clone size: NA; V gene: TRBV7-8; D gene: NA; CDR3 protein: CASSPLGGSNQPQHF; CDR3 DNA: TGTGCCAGCAGCCCTCTCGGGGGGAGCAATCAGCCCCAGCATTTT
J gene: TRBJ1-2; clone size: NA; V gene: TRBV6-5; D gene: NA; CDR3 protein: CASSQPGQAASGYTF; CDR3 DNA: TGTGCCAGCAGCCAACCGGGACAAGCTGCGTCCGGCTACACCTTC
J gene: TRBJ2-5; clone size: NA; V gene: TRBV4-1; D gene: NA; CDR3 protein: CASSHADYQETQYF; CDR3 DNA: TGCGCCAGCAGCCACGCCGATTACCAAGAGACCCAGTACTTC
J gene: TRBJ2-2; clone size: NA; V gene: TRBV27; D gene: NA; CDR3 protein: CASSPRPVGGELFF; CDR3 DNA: TGTGCCAGCAGTCCCCGTCCAGTCGGCGGGGAGCTGTTTTTT
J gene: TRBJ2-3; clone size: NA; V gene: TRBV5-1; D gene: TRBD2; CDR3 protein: CASSYHSGGRTDTQYF; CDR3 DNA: TGCGCCAGCAGCTACCACAGCGGGGGGCGCACAGATACGCAGTATTTT
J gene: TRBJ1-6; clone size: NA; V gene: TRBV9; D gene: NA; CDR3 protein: CASSVGQGAAPLHF; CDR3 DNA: TGTGCCAGCAGCGTAGGGCAGGGAGCGGCACCCCTCCACTTT
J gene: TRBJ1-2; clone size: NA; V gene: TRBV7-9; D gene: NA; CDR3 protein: CASSLESGARGGYTF; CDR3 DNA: TGTGCCAGCAGCTTAGAATCAGGGGCGAGAGGGGGCTACACCTTC
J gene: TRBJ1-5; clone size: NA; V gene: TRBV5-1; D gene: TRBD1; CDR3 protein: CASSLGTDSNQPQHF; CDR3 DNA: TGCGCCAGCAGCTTAGGGACAGATAGCAATCAGCCCCAGCATTTT
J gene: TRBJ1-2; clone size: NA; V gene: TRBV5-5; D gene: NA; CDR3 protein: CASSGGGTSNYGYTF; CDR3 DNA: TGTGCCAGCAGCGGAGGGGGTACATCTAACTATGGCTACACCTTC
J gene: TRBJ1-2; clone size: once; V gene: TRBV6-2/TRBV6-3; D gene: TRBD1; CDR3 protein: CASSRQGAYGYTF; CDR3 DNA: TGTGCCAGCAGCCGACAGGGGGCGTATGGCTACACCTTC
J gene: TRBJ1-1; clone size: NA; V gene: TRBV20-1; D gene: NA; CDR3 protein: CSATGPKAFF; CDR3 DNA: TGCAGTGCTACCGGCCCGAAGGCTTTCTTT
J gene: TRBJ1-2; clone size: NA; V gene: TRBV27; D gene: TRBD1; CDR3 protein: CASSFEGWGQGGSGYTF; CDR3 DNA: TGTGCCAGCAGTTTTGAAGGATGGGGACAGGGGGGGTCCGGCTACACCTTC
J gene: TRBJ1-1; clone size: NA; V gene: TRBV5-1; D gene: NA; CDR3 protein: CASSLGAAASNTEAFF; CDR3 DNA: TGCGCCAGCAGCTTGGGAGCGGCAGCCTCGAACACTGAAGCTTTCTTT
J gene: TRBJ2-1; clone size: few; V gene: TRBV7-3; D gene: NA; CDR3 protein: CASSPRGPREQFF; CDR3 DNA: TGTGCCAGCAGCCCACGGGGCCCCCGCGAGCAGTTCTTC
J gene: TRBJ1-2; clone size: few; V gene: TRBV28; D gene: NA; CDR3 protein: CASSFEGPYGYTF; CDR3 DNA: TGTGCCAGCAGTTTTGAGGGCCCCTATGGCTACACCTTC
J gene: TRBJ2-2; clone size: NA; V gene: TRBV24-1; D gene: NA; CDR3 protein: CATSDVPGELFF; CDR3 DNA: TGTGCCACCAGTGATGTTCCCGGGGAGCTGTTTTTT
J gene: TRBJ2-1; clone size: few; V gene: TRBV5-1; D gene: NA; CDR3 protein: CASSLGGSNEQFF; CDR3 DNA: TGCGCCAGCAGCTTGGGGGGTAGCAATGAGCAGTTCTTC